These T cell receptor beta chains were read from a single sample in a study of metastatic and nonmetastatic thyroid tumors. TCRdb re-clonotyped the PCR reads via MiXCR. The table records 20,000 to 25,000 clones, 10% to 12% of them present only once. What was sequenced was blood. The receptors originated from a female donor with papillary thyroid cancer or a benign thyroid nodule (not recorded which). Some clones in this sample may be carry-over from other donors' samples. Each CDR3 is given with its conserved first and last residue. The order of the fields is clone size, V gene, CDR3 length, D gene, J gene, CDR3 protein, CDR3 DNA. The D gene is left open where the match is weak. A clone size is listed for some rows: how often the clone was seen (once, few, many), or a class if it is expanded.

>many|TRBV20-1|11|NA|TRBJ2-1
CSARDLLPQFF
TGCAGTGCTAGAGATCTCCTCCCTCAGTTCTTC
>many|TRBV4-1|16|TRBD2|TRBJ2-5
CASSYSGTSDQETQYF
TGCGCCAGCAGCTACTCCGGGACTAGCGACCAAGAGACCCAGTACTTC
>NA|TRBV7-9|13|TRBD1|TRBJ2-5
CASRQGASETQYF
TGTGCCAGCAGGCAGGGGGCGTCGGAGACCCAGTACTTC
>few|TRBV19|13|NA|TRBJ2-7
CASSTGTRVEQYF
TGTGCCAGTAGTACTGGTACGCGTGTCGAGCAGTACTTC
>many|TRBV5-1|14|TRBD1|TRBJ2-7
CASSPWTGDYEQYF
TGCGCCAGCAGCCCCTGGACAGGGGACTACGAGCAGTACTTC
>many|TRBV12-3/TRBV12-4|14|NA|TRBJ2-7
CVSSTLGSGYEQYF
TGTGTCAGCAGTACCCTAGGGAGTGGGTACGAGCAGTACTTC
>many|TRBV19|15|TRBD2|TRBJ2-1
CASSKLAGDVNEQFF
TGTGCCAGTAGTAAACTAGCGGGAGATGTAAATGAGCAGTTCTTC
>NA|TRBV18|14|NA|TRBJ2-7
CASSPPGVSYEQYF
TGTGCCAGCTCACCTCCGGGAGTCTCCTACGAGCAGTACTTC
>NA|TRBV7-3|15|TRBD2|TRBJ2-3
CASSRTSGSGDTQYF
TGTGCCAGCAGCAGGACTAGCGGGAGTGGAGATACGCAGTATTTT
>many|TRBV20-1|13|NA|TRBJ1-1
CSAPGRSDTEAFF
TGCAGTGCTCCGGGACGCTCGGACACTGAAGCTTTCTTT
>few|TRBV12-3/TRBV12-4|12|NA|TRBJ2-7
CVSGWCSYEQYF
TGTGTCAGCGGATGGTGCTCCTACGAGCAGTACTTC
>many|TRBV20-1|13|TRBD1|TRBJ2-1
CSAPRQGYNEQFF
TGCAGTGCTCCGAGACAGGGATACAATGAGCAGTTCTTC
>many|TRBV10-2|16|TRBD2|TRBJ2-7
CASSLWGGAETYEQYF
TGCGCCAGCAGTCTCTGGGGGGGAGCGGAAACCTACGAGCAGTACTTC
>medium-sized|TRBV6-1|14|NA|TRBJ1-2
CASSEGDGMGGYTF
TGTGCCAGCAGTGAAGGCGACGGGATGGGAGGCTACACCTTC
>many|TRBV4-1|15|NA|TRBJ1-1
CASSLRPFGNTEAFF
TGCGCCAGCAGCCTCAGACCCTTCGGGAACACTGAAGCTTTCTTT
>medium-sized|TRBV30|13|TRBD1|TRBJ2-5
CAWSPGQGQTQYF
TGTGCCTGGAGTCCGGGACAGGGGCAGACCCAGTACTTC
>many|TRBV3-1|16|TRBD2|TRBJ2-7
CASSQDLAANLYEQYF
TGTGCCAGCAGCCAAGACCTAGCGGCCAACCTCTACGAGCAGTACTTC
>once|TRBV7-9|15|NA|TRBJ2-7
CASSLRLEGWHEQYF
TGTGCCAGCAGCTTACGGTTGGAGGGATGGCACGAGCAGTACTTC
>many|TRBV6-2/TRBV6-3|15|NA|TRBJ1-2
CASSSTPPGAYGYTF
TGTGCCAGCAGTTCAACTCCTCCGGGGGCCTATGGCTACACCTTC
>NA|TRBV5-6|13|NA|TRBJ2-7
CASSSSVSYEQYF
TGTGCCAGCAGCTCCAGTGTCTCCTACGAGCAGTACTTC
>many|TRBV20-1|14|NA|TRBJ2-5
CSARGGLAKETQYF
TGCAGTGCTAGAGGGGGACTGGCCAAAGAGACCCAGTACTTC
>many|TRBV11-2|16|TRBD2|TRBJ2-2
CASRSEREAKGGELFF
TGTGCCAGCAGATCTGAGCGGGAGGCCAAGGGGGGGGAGCTGTTTTTT
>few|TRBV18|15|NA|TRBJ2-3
CASSGVEQSTDTQYF
TGTGCCAGCTCAGGGGTCGAGCAGAGCACAGATACGCAGTATTTT
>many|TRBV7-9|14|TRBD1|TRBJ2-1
CASRRGQGANEQFF
TGTGCCAGCCGCCGTGGGCAGGGGGCAAATGAGCAGTTCTTC
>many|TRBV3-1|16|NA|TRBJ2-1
CASSPGRGALDNEQFF
TGTGCCAGCAGCCCCGGCCGGGGGGCTTTGGACAATGAGCAGTTCTTC
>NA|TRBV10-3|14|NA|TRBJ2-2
CAISESVADGELFF
TGTGCCATCAGTGAGTCCGTGGCGGACGGGGAGCTGTTTTTT
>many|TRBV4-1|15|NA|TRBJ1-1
CASSLEPGDVAEAFF
TGCGCCAGCAGCCTCGAACCGGGGGACGTTGCTGAAGCTTTCTTT
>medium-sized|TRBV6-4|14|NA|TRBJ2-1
CASSGGSDNNEQFF
TGTGCCAGCAGTGGTGGGAGTGATAACAATGAGCAGTTCTTC
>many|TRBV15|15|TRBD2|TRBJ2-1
CATSRERREVNEQFF
TGTGCCACCAGCAGAGAGAGGCGGGAGGTCAATGAGCAGTTCTTC
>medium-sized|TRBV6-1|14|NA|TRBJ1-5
CASSPVMNGQPQHF
TGTGCCAGCAGTCCTGTCATGAACGGGCAGCCCCAGCATTTT
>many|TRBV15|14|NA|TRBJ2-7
CATSEELFIHEQYF
TGTGCCACCAGCGAGGAGTTGTTTATCCACGAGCAGTACTTC
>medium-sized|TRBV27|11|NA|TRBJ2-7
CARESSYEQYF
TGTGCCAGGGAGAGCTCCTACGAGCAGTACTTC
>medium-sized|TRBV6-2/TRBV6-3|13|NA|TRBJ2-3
CASKPGSTDTQYF
TGTGCCAGCAAACCAGGTTCGACAGATACGCAGTATTTT
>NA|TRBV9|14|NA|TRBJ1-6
CASSVEGSRTPLHF
TGTGCCAGCAGCGTAGAGGGAAGCCGTACACCCCTCCACTTT
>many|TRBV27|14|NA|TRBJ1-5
CASSLRGSDQPQHF
TGTGCCAGCAGTTTAAGGGGCAGCGATCAGCCCCAGCATTTT
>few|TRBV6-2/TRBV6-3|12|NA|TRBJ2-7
CASSYKKGEQYF
TGTGCCAGCAGTTACAAGAAGGGGGAGCAGTACTTC
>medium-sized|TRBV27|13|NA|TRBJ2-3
CASSWMRGDTQYF
TGTGCCAGCAGTTGGATGAGGGGAGATACGCAGTATTTT
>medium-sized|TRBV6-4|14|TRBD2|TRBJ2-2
CASSEGGSTGELFF
TGTGCCAGCAGTGAAGGCGGGAGCACCGGGGAGCTGTTTTTT
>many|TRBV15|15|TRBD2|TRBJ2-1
CATSRERGGYNEQFF
TGTGCCACCAGCCGAGAGCGGGGGGGTTACAATGAGCAGTTCTTC
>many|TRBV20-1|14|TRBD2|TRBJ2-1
CSAGTSGGGYEQFF
TGCAGTGCTGGGACTAGCGGGGGAGGGTATGAGCAGTTCTTC
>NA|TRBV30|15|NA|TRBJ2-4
CAWSQGRAIQNIQYF
TGTGCCTGGAGTCAGGGCAGGGCCATCCAAAACATTCAGTACTTC
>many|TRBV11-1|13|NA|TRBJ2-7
CASSTDSFYEQYF
TGTGCCAGCAGTACGGACAGCTTCTACGAGCAGTACTTC
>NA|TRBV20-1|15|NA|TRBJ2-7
CSARDHGVGSNEQYF
TGCAGTGCTAGAGATCACGGGGTAGGGTCCAACGAGCAGTACTTC
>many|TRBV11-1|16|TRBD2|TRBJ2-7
CASSPRTSGNGYEQYF
TGTGCCAGCAGCCCCCGGACTAGCGGGAATGGTTACGAGCAGTACTTC
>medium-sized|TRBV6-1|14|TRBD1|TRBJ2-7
CASSLDRGDYEQYF
TGTGCCAGCAGTTTGGACAGGGGGGATTACGAGCAGTACTTC
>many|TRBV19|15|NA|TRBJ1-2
CASMYTAARLNGYTF
TGTGCCAGTATGTATACAGCCGCCCGGCTCAATGGCTACACCTTC
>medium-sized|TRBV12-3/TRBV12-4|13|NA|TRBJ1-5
CASSGGGNQPQHF
TGTGCCAGCAGTGGGGGGGGCAATCAGCCCCAGCATTTT
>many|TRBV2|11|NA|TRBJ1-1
CASSRAGEAFF
TGTGCCAGCAGTCGGGCCGGCGAAGCTTTCTTT
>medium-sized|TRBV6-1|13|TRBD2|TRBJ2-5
CASSALAGQDQYF
TGTGCCAGCAGTGCACTAGCGGGACAGGACCAGTACTTC
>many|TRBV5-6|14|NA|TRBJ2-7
CASSSLVSMVEQYF
TGTGCCAGCAGCTCCCTCGTCTCAATGGTCGAGCAGTACTTC
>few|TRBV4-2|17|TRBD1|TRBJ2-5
CASSQDEGRGRGETQYF
TGTGCCAGCAGCCAAGATGAGGGCAGGGGGCGAGGGGAGACCCAGTACTTC
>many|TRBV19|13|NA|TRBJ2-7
CASSTGTRVEQYF
TGTGCCAGTAGTACTGGTACGCGGGTCGAGCAGTACTTC
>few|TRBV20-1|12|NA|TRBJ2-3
CSARVTVQAQYF
TGCAGTGCTAGAGTTACGGTTCAGGCGCAGTATTTT
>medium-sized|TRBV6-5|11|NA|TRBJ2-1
CASSYLNEQFF
TGTGCCAGCAGTTACCTGAATGAGCAGTTCTTC
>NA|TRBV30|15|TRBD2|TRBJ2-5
CAWSGLAGGEETQYF
TGTGCCTGGAGTGGACTAGCGGGAGGGGAAGAGACCCAGTACTTC